The 31 T cell receptor beta chains listed next were all sequenced from one sample in a study of T cell changes during pregnancy in multiple sclerosis. The method was immunoSEQ multiplex PCR; TCRdb's version includes in-frame clones alone and lacks a portion of them. The sample includes tens of thousands of clones, 90% to 95% of them seen just once. Sequences were derived from peripheral blood, sampled in the third trimester of pregnancy. The receptors shown here come from a female donor with multiple sclerosis, enrolled in a pregnancy study.

The chain has TRBV19 and TRBJ1-1; 11 positions match TRBD1. The CDR3 extends over 17 amino acids. CDR1 and CDR2 from the germline V gene are LNHDA and SQIVND (reference sequence). The junction had 8 bases not matched to a gene; V was cut back by 5 bases and J by 0 bases. CDR3 loop: CASSPWTGGYMNTEAFF. The CDR3 DNA reads TGTGCCAGTAGTCCGTGGACAGGGGGCTATATGAACACTGAAGCTTTCTTT. Based on the CDR3 plus reference TRBV19 and TRBJ1-1, the full variable domain is DGGITQSPKYLFRKEGQNVTLSCEQNLNHDAMYWYRQDPGQGLRLIYYSQIVNDFQKGDIAEGYSVSREKKESFPLTVTSAQKNPTAFYLCASSPWTGGYMNTEAFFGQGTRLTVV.

V is TRBV19 and J is TRBJ2-7; 8 bases are a match to TRBD1. The CDR3 sequence is 15 residues long. The V gene's germline CDR1 is LNHDA and CDR2 SQIVND (reference sequence). Trimming at V came to 5 bases and at J to 2 bases, leaving 8 bases not matched to a gene. In DNA form, the CDR3 reads TGTGCCAGTAGTGGGAACAGGGGGAGAACCTACGAGCAGTACTTC. This codes for CASSGNRGRTYEQYF.

The rearrangement uses TRBV5-1 and TRBJ2-7, with 9 bases aligning to TRBD1. J gave up 4 bases and V 2 bases, and 22 bases lay outside the gene matches. The CDR3 covers 20 residues. The germline V gene encodes CDR1 SGHRS and CDR2 YFSETQ. CDR3 in DNA: TGCGCCAGCAGCTTCGAAACAGGCAGACGGGGGACAGGGCGTCGTTACGAGCAGTACTTC. Translated: CASSFETGRRGTGRRYEQYF.

The J gene is TRBJ2-1, the V gene TRBV11-1, with D uncertain. CDR1 and CDR2 from the germline V gene are SGHAT and FQDESV (reference sequence). Trimming removed 1 base at V and 10 bases at J, with 11 bases between. This CDR3 spans 13 amino acids. CDR3 residues: CASSLGSLSEQFF. In nucleotides, the CDR3 is TGTGCCAGCAGCTTAGGATCCCTGAGCGAGCAGTTCTTC.

The chain recombines TRBV28 with TRBJ2-1, with 11 positions matching TRBD1. V was clipped by 8 bases and J by 8 bases; unmatched bases: 11. The CDR3 consists of 15 residues. Germline V gene lookup returns CDR1 MDHEN and CDR2 SYDVKM. CDR3 sequence: CASSYAGQGVYEQFF. The CDR3 nucleotides are TGTGCCAGCTCCTACGCGGGACAGGGGGTATATGAGCAGTTCTTC.

The rearrangement uses TRBV6-5 and TRBJ2-7; weak D call: TRBD2 (5 bases). From germline, CDR1 is MNHEY and CDR2 SVGAGI. V lost 6 bases, J lost 2 bases, and 8 bases lay in between. The CDR3 has 12 residues. For the CDR3, the DNA is TGTGCCAGCAGATCGACTACCTACGAGCAGTACTTC. Protein sequence: CASRSTTYEQYF.

The V call is TRBV27, the J call TRBJ1-2; 9 bases align to TRBD1. Germline CDR1 reads MNHEY; CDR2 reads SMNVEV (reference sequence). The CDR3 length is 14 residues. Germline trimming cut 4 bases from V and 8 bases from J; bases unmatched to any gene: 8. In nucleotides, the CDR3 is TGTGCCAGCAGTTGGGGGACAGGGTCGGGAGGCTACACCTTC. Translation: CASSWGTGSGGYTF.

Only one count was recorded for this clone. J is TRBJ2-2 and V is TRBV27; possible D gene TRBD2, 5 bases. Trimming took 6 bases from V and 3 from J, leaving 17 bases between them. From germline, CDR1 is MNHEY and CDR2 SMNVEV (reference sequence). The CDR3 has 16 amino acids. The CDR3 DNA sequence: TGTGCCAGCAGCCGGATTTCGGGAAGGCACACCGGGGAGCTGTTTTTT. Translation: CASSRISGRHTGELFF.

This chain connects TRBV2 to TRBJ1-3; 7 bases map to TRBD1. The germline V gene encodes CDR1 SNHLY and CDR2 FYNNEI. J was trimmed by 2 bases and V by 7 bases; bases with no gene match: 5. This CDR3 contains 14 residues. CDR3 region: CASMADRAGNTIYF. The CDR3 bases are TGTGCCAGCATGGCCGACAGGGCTGGAAACACCATATATTTT. Filled out from reference TRBV2 and TRBJ1-3, the complete variable domain reads EPEVTQTPSHQVTQMGQEVILRCVPISNHLYFYWYRQILGQKVEFLVSFYNNEISEKSEIFDDQFSVERPDGSNFTLKIRSTKLEDSAMYFCASMADRAGNTIYFGEGSWLTVV.

Only one count was recorded for this clone. The chain couples TRBV9 to TRBJ2-5; 7 positions match TRBD2. The J call is doubtful: the DNA matches TRBJ2-7 better. CDR1 is SGDLS and CDR2 is YYNGEE in the germline V gene. The CDR3 spans 15 residues. CDR3 loop: CASSVGASGTYEQYF. CDR3 nucleotides: TGTGCCAGCAGCGTCGGGGCTAGCGGTACCTACGAGCAGTACTTC.

For this clone: This CDR3 is missing its conserved last phenylalanine or tryptophan, likely due to a read error. It is unclear where the CDR3 begins or ends on the DNA, so no DNA is shown, and the CDR3 is as TCRdb lists it. The CDR3 is CASSQVIGGPTYL. The gene calls are TRBV14 and TRBJ2-7; the table's D call of TRBD2 was not tested on the DNA. The CDR3 totals 13 residues, both ends included. Germline-derived CDR1 and CDR2 are SGHDN and FVKESK.

V gene TRBV5-6 combines with J gene TRBJ1-1; D is unclear. Germline V gives CDR1 SGHDT, CDR2 YYEEEE. V was cut by 6 bases and J by 11 bases, with 17 bases left in between. The CDR3 contains 12 residues. CDR3 residues: CASTSSGGWAFF. The CDR3 DNA is TGTGCCAGCACCTCCTCGGGAGGGTGGGCTTTCTTT.

The V and J genes are TRBV15 and TRBJ2-1; D ambiguous. Trimming left V 0 bases short and J 0 bases short, with 9 bases between. This CDR3 is built from 16 residues. Germline values: CDR1 LNHNV, CDR2 YYDKDF (reference sequence). CDR3 region: CATSRDWSNSYNEQFF. CDR3 nucleotide sequence: TGTGCCACCAGCAGAGATTGGAGCAACTCCTACAATGAGCAGTTCTTC.

This chain links TRBV28 with TRBJ2-7, with TRBD1 matching over 9 bases. The CDR3 covers 16 residues. Trimming cost V 5 bases and J 0 bases; bases outside gene matches: 8. Looked up from germline, CDR1 is MDHEN and CDR2 is SYDVKM. The CDR3 DNA reads as TGTGCCAGCAGTACTGCCCGGACAGGGGCCTCCTACGAGCAGTACTTC. Its translation: CASSTARTGASYEQYF.

The sample holds one count of this clone. V gene TRBV6-1 combines with J gene TRBJ2-3, with 10 bases identical to TRBD2. The CDR3 totals 21 residues. Trimming at V came to 0 bases and at J to 0 bases, leaving 15 bases not matched to a gene. The germline V gene has CDR1 MNHNS and CDR2 SASEGT. The CDR3 spells CASSEAPWLAGDRTSTDTQYF. The DNA of the CDR3 is TGTGCCAGCAGTGAAGCTCCGTGGCTAGCGGGAGACCGCACTAGCACAGATACGCAGTATTTT.

This chain joins TRBV19 and TRBJ1-1; the match to TRBD1 covers 9 bases. This CDR3 comprises 12 residues. The germline gives CDR1 LNHDA, CDR2 SQIVND (reference sequence). J lost 10 bases, V lost 7 bases, and 7 bases had no gene match. The CDR3 is CASMGQGIRAFF. In DNA, the CDR3 is TGTGCCAGTATGGGACAGGGTATCCGAGCTTTCTTT. Complete variable domain (other parts from reference TRBV19 and TRBJ1-1): DGGITQSPKYLFRKEGQNVTLSCEQNLNHDAMYWYRQDPGQGLRLIYYSQIVNDFQKGDIAEGYSVSREKKESFPLTVTSAQKNPTAFYLCASMGQGIRAFFGQGTRLTVV.

The chain joins TRBV5-5 to TRBJ2-1; 8 bases align to TRBD2. V shed 5 bases and J 8 bases; nucleotides not matched to a gene: 3. Germline loops: CDR1 SGHKS, CDR2 YYEKEE (reference sequence). The CDR3 runs to 12 residues. CDR3 bases: TGTGCCAGCAGGTCGACTAGCGATGAGCAGTTCTTC. It translates to CASRSTSDEQFF.

The rearrangement joins TRBV4-2 to TRBJ2-2, with 7 positions matching TRBD1. V lost 4 bases and J lost 2; bases outside the gene matches: 10. This CDR3 has 17 residues. Germline values: CDR1 LGHNA, CDR2 YNFKEQ. The CDR3 DNA follows: TGTGCCAGCAGCCCCTATCTGGACAGGTCTAACACCGGGGAGCTGTTTTTT. Protein: CASSPYLDRSNTGELFF.

The count of this clone is one. The rearrangement joins TRBV7-2 to TRBJ1-1; 7 nucleotides match TRBD1. This CDR3 contains 15 residues. The trim removed 5 bases at V and 0 bases at J, leaving 6 bases unmatched. The germline V gene encodes CDR1 SGHTA and CDR2 FQGNSA. CDR3 nucleotides: TGTGCCAGCAGCCCGCCGACAGGGTTGAACACTGAAGCTTTCTTT. Translating it yields CASSPPTGLNTEAFF.

V usage is TRBV5-5 and J usage is TRBJ1-4, with 9 bases identical to TRBD1. The ends lost 4 bases at V and 17 bases at J; junction bases unmatched: 6. CDR3 length: 11 amino acids. In germline, CDR1 is SGHKS, CDR2 YYEKEE (reference sequence). CDR3 sequence reads: CASSLDRGVFF. CDR3 nucleotides: TGTGCCAGCAGCCTCGACAGGGGGGTATTTTTT.

The V and J genes are TRBV28 and TRBJ2-2, with TRBD2 identical over 10 bases. The trim removed 5 bases at V and 7 bases at J, leaving 7 bases unmatched. This CDR3 contains 15 residues. Germline V gives CDR1 MDHEN, CDR2 SYDVKM. CDR3 protein: CASSNSGRGLGELFF. CDR3 nucleotides: TGTGCCAGCAGTAACAGCGGGAGGGGTCTCGGGGAGCTGTTTTTT. Drawing the rest from reference TRBV28 and TRBJ2-2, the complete variable domain is DVKVTQSSRYLVKRTGEKVFLECVQDMDHENMFWYRQDPGLGLRLIYFSYDVKMKEKGDIPEGYSVSREKKERFSLILESASTNQTSMYLCASSNSGRGLGELFFGEGSRLTVL.

V is TRBV11-2 and J is TRBJ2-7; no clear D. Trimming cost V 4 bases and J 2 bases, with 9 bases left between them. CDR3 length: 13 amino acids. Germline V lookup: CDR1 SGHAT, CDR2 FQNNGV. The CDR3 DNA follows: TGTGCCAGCAGCTCGGCCAGGACCTACGAGCAGTACTTC. This codes for CASSSARTYEQYF.

This chain joins TRBV7-9 and TRBJ1-1; 8 bases line up with TRBD1. The CDR3 consists of 15 residues. V trimming: 5 bases; J trimming: 1 base; junction bases outside the gene matches: 6. Germline V gene sequence: CDR1 SEHNR, CDR2 FQNEAQ (reference sequence). CDR3: CASSTIGTGNTEAFF. CDR3 in DNA: TGTGCCAGCAGCACGATCGGGACAGGGAACACTGAAGCTTTCTTT.

CDR3 in amino acids: CASTPAGGTYEQYF. The CDR3 DNA sequence: TGCGCCAGCACCCCAGCGGGAGGAACCTACGAGCAGTACTTC. V usage is TRBV5-1 and J usage is TRBJ2-7, with 9 positions matching TRBD2. V shed 6 bases and J 2 bases; nucleotides not matched to a gene: 6. This CDR3 region has 14 residues. Looked up from germline, CDR1 is SGHRS and CDR2 is YFSETQ.

The count of this clone is one. The chain uses TRBV7-7 and TRBJ2-1; 9 bases align to TRBD2. The CDR3 spans 13 residues. V trimming: 4 bases; J trimming: 10 bases; junction bases outside the gene matches: 5. Germline CDR1 and CDR2: SSHAT and FNYEAQ (reference sequence). CDR3 bases: TGTGCCAGCAGCTCCTCCCTAGCGGGAGAGCAGTTCTTC. Translated: CASSSSLAGEQFF.

The chain combines TRBV5-1 with TRBJ1-2, with 12 bases lining up with TRBD1. Germline-derived CDR1 and CDR2 are SGHRS and YFSETQ. This CDR3 is built from 16 residues. Trimming took 0 bases from V and 6 from J; bases not matched to a gene: 6. CDR3 nucleotide sequence: TGCGCCAGCAGCTTGGCCGGGACAGGGGGCTCGGATGGCTACACCTTC. It translates to CASSLAGTGGSDGYTF.

V and J are TRBV7-2 and TRBJ1-4, with 8 positions matching TRBD1. CDR3 length: 14 residues. Looked up from germline, CDR1 is SGHTA and CDR2 is FQGNSA. V lost 6 bases to trimming and J lost 8 bases; unmatched junction nucleotides: 8. CDR3 nucleotide sequence: TGTGCCAGCAGAAGGCAGGGGGCTGGGGAAAAACTGTTTTTT. Translation gives CASRRQGAGEKLFF.

The CDR3 loop is CASSPEGGHFRTGVNTEAFF. DNA for the CDR3: TGTGCCAGCAGCCCCGAAGGGGGCCATTTTCGGACAGGCGTGAACACTGAAGCTTTCTTT. The chain links TRBV7-8 to TRBJ1-1; TRBD1 aligns across 7 bases. This CDR3 is built from 20 residues. Germline V gene sequence: CDR1 SGHVS, CDR2 FQNEAQ. The V gene end was trimmed by 5 bases and the J gene end by 0 bases; junction bases not matched to a gene: 21.

This sequence joins TRBV7-8 and TRBJ1-4; 7 bases match TRBD1. The trim removed 5 bases at V and 1 base at J, leaving 4 bases unmatched. The CDR3 runs 15 residues. From germline, CDR1 is SGHVS and CDR2 FQNEAQ. CDR3 residues: CASSPRTGTNEKLFF. CDR3 DNA sequence: TGTGCCAGCAGCCCCAGGACAGGAACTAATGAAAAACTGTTTTTT.

The rearrangement links TRBV7-8 to TRBJ1-5, with a weak D call TRBD1 (5 bases). There are 15 residues in the CDR3. V was clipped by 4 bases and J by 4 bases, with 14 bases between them. The germline gives CDR1 SGHVS, CDR2 FQNEAQ. DNA of the CDR3: TGTGCCAGCAGCTCCCGATCCGGGGGAAATCAGCCCCAGCATTTT. It encodes CASSSRSGGNQPQHF.

The V and J genes are TRBV9 and TRBJ2-7; TRBD2 aligns across 8 bases. The CDR3 consists of 15 residues. Germline values: CDR1 SGDLS, CDR2 YYNGEE. V gave up 2 bases and J gave up 3 bases; unmatched junction bases: 7. CDR3 region: CASSVTSARGYEQYF. The CDR3, as DNA: TGTGCCAGCAGCGTGACTAGCGCGAGGGGCTACGAGCAGTACTTC.